The entry below describes one TCR beta chain. The sample originates from a study of blood T cell repertoires in COVID-19. Study at large: Spain, Italy and the United States supplied samples that represented acute and convalescent COVID-19. In each case, the material was cDNA or gDNA derived from T cells, B-cell-depleted T cells, or PBMCs.

Under the authors' procedure: Amplification from reference gene primers served as the basis for estimated nucleated cell counts. The data were produced by immunoSEQ multiplex PCR, yet TCRdb's version contains in-frame clones alone and is incomplete. V and J calls and clone size are given by that table; D and trimming were obtained from the DNA. The table records around 80,000 clones, approximately 86% of them present only once. Germline loops: CDR1 LGHNA, CDR2 YNFKEQ. The CDR3 loop spans 20 amino acids. V was pared by 1 base and J by 4 bases, with 18 bases of the junction left unmatched. The V call is TRBV4-2, the J call TRBJ2-1, with TRBD2 matching over 8 bases. The sequence was collected from a woman older than 75 with acute or convalescent COVID-19. Material for sequencing was peripheral blood. The CDR3 sequence is CASSQGPPTRLASIYNEQFF. The CDR3 DNA sequence: TGTGCCAGCAGCCAAGGGCCCCCCACCAGACTAGCGAGTATTTACAATGAGCAGTTCTTC.